This T cell receptor beta chain was identified during a study of cytomegalovirus exposure and HLA in healthy donors. Donors in the study were healthy people who gave bone marrow. Use of 60 Vbeta and 13 Jbeta primers characterized the PCR. Only in-frame clones appear in the TCRdb table, and some are missing; sequencing was by immunoSEQ multiplex PCR. There are some 150,000 clones in the sample; roughly 79% occur only once, and about 12% lies in the top ten. The CDR3 runs 16 residues. In germline, CDR1 is SGHAT, CDR2 FQNNGV. V shed 6 bases, J shed 0 bases, and the junction held 5 bases outside the gene matches.

V and J are TRBV11-2 and TRBJ2-1; 10 bases match TRBD2. Specimen: PBMCs. The sequence came from a woman in her forties or fifties in good health and CMV-seronegative. The CDR3 loop is CASSHSGRNSYNEQFF. The CDR3 DNA follows: TGTGCCAGCAGTCATAGCGGGAGGAACTCCTACAATGAGCAGTTCTTC.